What follows are 9 T cell receptor beta chains derived from one specimen sequenced in a study of cytomegalovirus exposure and HLA in healthy donors. The study ran its PCR with 60 Vbeta and 13 Jbeta primers. Using immunoSEQ multiplex PCR, the repertoire was profiled, and TCRdb retains in-frame clones only, with some absent. The sample has 100,000 to 120,000 clones; approximately 86% are singletons. Specimen: PBMCs. The receptors stem from a man between 18 and 29 years old in good health and CMV-seronegative.

The J gene is TRBJ2-2, the V gene TRBV30; 8 bases fit TRBD2. This CDR3 has 15 residues. V lost 0 bases, J lost 6 bases, and 6 bases stayed unmatched. CDR1 GTSNPN and CDR2 SVGIG come from the germline V gene (reference sequence). The CDR3 DNA is TGTGCCTGGAGTGTAGGGCCAGCGGGGGCCGGGGAGCTGTTTTTT. As protein: CAWSVGPAGAGELFF. Full variable domain (outside the CDR3, taken from reference TRBV30 and TRBJ2-2): SQTIHQWPATLVQPVGSPLSLECTVEGTSNPNLYWYRQAAGRGLQLLFYSVGIGQISSEVPQNLSASRPQDRQFILSSKKLLLSDSGFYLCAWSVGPAGAGELFFGEGSRLTVL.

The chain couples TRBV6-4 to TRBJ1-1; D is undetermined. CDR3 length: 13 residues. Per germline, CDR1 MRHNA and CDR2 SNTAGT. V was cut by 6 bases and J by 1 base, with 9 bases left in between. CDR3 amino acids: CASSGRENTEAFF. CDR3 nucleotide sequence: TGTGCCAGCAGCGGACGGGAGAACACTGAAGCTTTCTTT.

The J gene is TRBJ1-1, the V gene TRBV11-1, with no clear D. This CDR3 region has 14 residues. Trimming took 3 bases from V and 2 from J, leaving 10 bases between them. Germline CDR1 is SGHAT and CDR2 is FQDESV (reference sequence). The CDR3 here is CASSLTPGNTEAFF. The DNA for the CDR3 is TGTGCCAGCAGCTTGACACCAGGAAACACTGAAGCTTTCTTT. Together with reference TRBV11-1 and TRBJ1-1, the CDR3 gives the full variable domain: EAEVAQSPRYKITEKSQAVAFWCDPISGHATLYWYRQILGQGPELLVQFQDESVVDDSQLPKDRFSAERLKGVDSTLKIQPAELGDSAMYLCASSLTPGNTEAFFGQGTRLTVV.

The V and J genes are TRBV28 and TRBJ2-1, with D possibly matching TRBD2 (6 bases). V lost 3 bases and J 4 bases, leaving 16 bases between the germline ends. There are 16 residues in the CDR3. Germline V lookup: CDR1 MDHEN, CDR2 SYDVKM. The CDR3 DNA sequence: TGTGCCAGCAGTTTCTGGAGGGACCAAGGGTACAATGAGCAGTTCTTC. It encodes CASSFWRDQGYNEQFF.

The CDR3: CASSQAMNNNEQFF. DNA of the CDR3: TGCGCCAGCAGCCAGGCAATGAACAACAATGAGCAGTTCTTC. The J gene is TRBJ2-1, the V gene TRBV4-3; D unclear. From germline, CDR1 is LGHNA and CDR2 YSLEER. This CDR3 is 14 amino acids long. V was clipped by 3 bases and J by 5 bases, with 11 bases between them.

This chain links TRBV28 with TRBJ1-1; D not resolved. The CDR3 extends over 10 amino acids. Trimming shortened V by 11 bases and J by 6 bases, and 10 bases separated the two germline ends. From germline, CDR1 is MDHEN and CDR2 SYDVKM. The CDR3 is CALGRPEAFF. CDR3 nucleotide sequence: TGTGCCCTGGGCCGTCCTGAAGCTTTCTTT.

This chain uses TRBV27 with TRBJ1-1; D remains ambiguous. The CDR3 is 13 residues long. Germline V gene lookup returns CDR1 MNHEY and CDR2 SMNVEV (reference sequence). V was shortened by 2 bases and J by 3 bases, with 7 bases between the two germline ends. The CDR3 loop is CASSLEGDTEAFF. The CDR3 nucleotides are TGTGCCAGCAGTTTAGAGGGCGACACTGAAGCTTTCTTT.

This rearrangement joins TRBV27 to TRBJ2-1; 7 bases agree with TRBD2. Germline CDR1 reads MNHEY; CDR2 reads SMNVEV (reference sequence). This CDR3 has 16 amino acids. V shed 10 bases, J shed 2 bases, and the junction held 14 bases outside the gene matches. CDR3 nucleotide sequence: TGTGCCATTACCCTCGCCCCACGGGAGGCCTACAATGAGCAGTTCTTC. Translated: CAITLAPREAYNEQFF.

The chain employs TRBV6-5 and TRBJ1-4; 7 nucleotides match TRBD1. V was clipped by 4 bases and J by 4 bases; unmatched bases: 3. In germline, CDR1 is MNHEY, CDR2 SVGAGI. This CDR3 has 14 amino acids. Written as DNA, the CDR3 is TGTGCCAGCAGTTTCCGGGACAGTAATGAAAAACTGTTTTTT. Protein sequence: CASSFRDSNEKLFF.